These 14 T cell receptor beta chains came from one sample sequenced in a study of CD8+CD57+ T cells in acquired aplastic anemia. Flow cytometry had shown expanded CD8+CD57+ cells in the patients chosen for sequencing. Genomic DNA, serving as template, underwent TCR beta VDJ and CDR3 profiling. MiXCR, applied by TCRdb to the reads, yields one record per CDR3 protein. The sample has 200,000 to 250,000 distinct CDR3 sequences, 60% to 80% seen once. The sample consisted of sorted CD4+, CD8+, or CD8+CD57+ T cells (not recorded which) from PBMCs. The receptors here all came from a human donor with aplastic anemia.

CDR3 residues: CASSDHDRFNEKLFF. The CDR3 bases are TGTGCCAGTAGTGACCATGACAGATTTAATGAAAAACTGTTTTTT. V gene TRBV19 combines with J gene TRBJ1-4, with a possible D match to TRBD1 (5 bases). V lost 5 bases to trimming and J lost 4 bases, with 14 bases between them. The germline V gene encodes CDR1 LNHDA and CDR2 SQIVND (reference sequence). This CDR3 has 15 amino acids.

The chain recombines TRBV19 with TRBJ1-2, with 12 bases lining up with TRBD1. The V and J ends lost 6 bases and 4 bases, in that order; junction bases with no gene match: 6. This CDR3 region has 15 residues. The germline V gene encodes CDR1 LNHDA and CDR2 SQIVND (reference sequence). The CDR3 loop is CASRPGTGGGYGYTF. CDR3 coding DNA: TGTGCCAGTAGACCCGGGACAGGGGGCGGCTATGGCTACACCTTC.

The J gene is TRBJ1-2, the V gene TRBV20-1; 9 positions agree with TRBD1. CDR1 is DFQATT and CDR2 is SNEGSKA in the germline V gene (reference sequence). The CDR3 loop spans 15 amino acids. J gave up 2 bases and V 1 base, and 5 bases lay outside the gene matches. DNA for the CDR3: TGCAGTGCTAGAGGGGGACAGGGTATGAACTATGGCTACACCTTC. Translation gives CSARGGQGMNYGYTF.

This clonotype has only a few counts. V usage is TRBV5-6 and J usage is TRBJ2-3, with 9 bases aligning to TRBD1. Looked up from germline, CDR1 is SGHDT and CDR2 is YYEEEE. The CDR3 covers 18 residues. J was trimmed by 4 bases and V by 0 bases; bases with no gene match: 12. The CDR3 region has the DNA TGTGCCAGCAGCTTGGGGGGGACAGGGATGATGATCTCAGATACGCAGTATTTT. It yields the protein CASSLGGTGMMISDTQYF.

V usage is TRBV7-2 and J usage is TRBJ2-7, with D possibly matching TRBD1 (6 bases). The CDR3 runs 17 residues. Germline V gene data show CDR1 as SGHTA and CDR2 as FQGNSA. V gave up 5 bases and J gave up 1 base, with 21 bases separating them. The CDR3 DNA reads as TGTGCCAGCAGCCAGCAGTGGACCGGGACACTTTCCTACGAGCAGTACTTC. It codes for CASSQQWTGTLSYEQYF.

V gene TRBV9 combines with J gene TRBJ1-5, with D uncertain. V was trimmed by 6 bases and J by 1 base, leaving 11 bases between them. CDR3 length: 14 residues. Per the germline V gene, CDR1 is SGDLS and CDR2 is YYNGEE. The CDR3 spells CASTLPRSNQPQHF. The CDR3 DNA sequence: TGTGCCAGCACCCTGCCCCGGAGCAATCAGCCCCAGCATTTT.

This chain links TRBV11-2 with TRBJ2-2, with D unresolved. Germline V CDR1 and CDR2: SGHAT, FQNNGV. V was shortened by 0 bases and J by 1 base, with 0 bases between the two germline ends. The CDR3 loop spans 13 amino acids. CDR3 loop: CASSLENTGELFF. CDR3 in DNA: TGTGCCAGCAGCTTAGAGAACACCGGGGAGCTGTTTTTT.

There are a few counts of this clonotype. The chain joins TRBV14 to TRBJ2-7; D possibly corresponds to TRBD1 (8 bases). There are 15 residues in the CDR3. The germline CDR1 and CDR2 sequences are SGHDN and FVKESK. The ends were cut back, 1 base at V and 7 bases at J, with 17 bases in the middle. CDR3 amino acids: CASSQGGQGSGEQYF. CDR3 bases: TGTGCCAGCAGCCAAGGCGGACAGGGTAGCGGGGAGCAGTACTTC.

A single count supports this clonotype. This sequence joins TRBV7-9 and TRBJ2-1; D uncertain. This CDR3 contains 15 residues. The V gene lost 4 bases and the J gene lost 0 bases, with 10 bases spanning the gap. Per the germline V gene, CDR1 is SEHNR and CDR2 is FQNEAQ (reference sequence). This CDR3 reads CASSSAKSSYNEQFF. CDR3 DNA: TGTGCCAGCAGCTCAGCTAAAAGCTCCTACAATGAGCAGTTCTTC. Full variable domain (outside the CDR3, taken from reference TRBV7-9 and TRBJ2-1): DTGVSQNPRHKITKRGQNVTFRCDPISEHNRLYWYRQTLGQGPEFLTYFQNEAQLEKSRLLSDRFSAERPKGSFSTLEIQRTEQGDSAMYLCASSSAKSSYNEQFFGPGTRLTVL.

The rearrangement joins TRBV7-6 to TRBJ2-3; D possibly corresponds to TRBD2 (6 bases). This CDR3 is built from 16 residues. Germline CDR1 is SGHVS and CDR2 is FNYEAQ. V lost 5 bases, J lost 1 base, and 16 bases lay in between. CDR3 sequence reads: CASSVGLGVGTDTQYF. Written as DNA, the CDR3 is TGTGCCAGCAGCGTGGGACTCGGGGTTGGCACAGATACGCAGTATTTT.

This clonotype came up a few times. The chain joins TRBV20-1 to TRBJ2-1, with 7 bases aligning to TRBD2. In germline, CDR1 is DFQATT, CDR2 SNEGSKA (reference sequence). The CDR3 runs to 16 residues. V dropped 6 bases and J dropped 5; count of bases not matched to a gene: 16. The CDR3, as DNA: TGCAGTGCCCCTCGAGGCGGGAGTGTCATAAACAATGAGCAGTTCTTC. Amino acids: CSAPRGGSVINNEQFF.

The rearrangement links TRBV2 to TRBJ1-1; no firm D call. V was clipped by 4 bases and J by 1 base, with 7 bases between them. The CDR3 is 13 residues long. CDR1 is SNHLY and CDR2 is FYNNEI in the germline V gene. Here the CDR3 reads CASSVGENTEAFF. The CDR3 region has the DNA TGTGCCAGCAGTGTTGGCGAGAACACTGAAGCTTTCTTT.

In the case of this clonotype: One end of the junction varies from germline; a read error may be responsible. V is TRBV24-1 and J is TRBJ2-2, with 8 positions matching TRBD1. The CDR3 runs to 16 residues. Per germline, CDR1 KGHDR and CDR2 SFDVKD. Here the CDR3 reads CASSLQGAGVAGELFF. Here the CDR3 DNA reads TGTGCCAGCAGTCTGCAGGGGGCTGGTGTTGCCGGGGAGCTGTTTTTT.

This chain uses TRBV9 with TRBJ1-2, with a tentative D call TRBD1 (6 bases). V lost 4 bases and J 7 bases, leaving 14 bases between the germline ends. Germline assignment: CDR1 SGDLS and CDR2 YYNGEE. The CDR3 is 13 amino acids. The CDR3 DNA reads TGTGCCAGCAGCTTAGCTGGGGGGCTTGGCTACACCTTC. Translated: CASSLAGGLGYTF.